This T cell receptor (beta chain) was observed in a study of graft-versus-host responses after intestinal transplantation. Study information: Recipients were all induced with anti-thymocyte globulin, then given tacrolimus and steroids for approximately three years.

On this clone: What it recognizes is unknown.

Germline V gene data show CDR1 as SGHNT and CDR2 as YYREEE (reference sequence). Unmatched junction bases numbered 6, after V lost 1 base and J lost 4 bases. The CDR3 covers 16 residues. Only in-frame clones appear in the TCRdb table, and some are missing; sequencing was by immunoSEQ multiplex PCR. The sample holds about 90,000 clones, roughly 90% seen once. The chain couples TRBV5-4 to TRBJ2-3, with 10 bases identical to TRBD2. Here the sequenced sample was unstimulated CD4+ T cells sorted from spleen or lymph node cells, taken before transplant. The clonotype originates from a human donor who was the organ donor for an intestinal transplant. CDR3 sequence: CASSLTSGRASDTQYF. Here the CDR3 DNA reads TGTGCCAGCAGCTTGACCAGCGGGAGGGCCTCAGATACGCAGTATTTT.